The entry that follows covers one TCR beta chain sequence. Its antigen is unknown. From germline, CDR1 is LGHNA and CDR2 YNFKEQ. This CDR3 is 16 amino acids long. These data are taken from a study of CXCR3-negative and CXCR3-positive naive CD8 T cells. Study at large: Sequencing brought in 150 million or so TRB reads altogether, and each library got about 1.5 +/- 0.3 million.

Study results and caveats: Both naive subsets, CXCR3-negative and CXCR3-positive, displayed similar TRBV-TRBJ usage, unlike memory cells. In CXCR3-positive naive cells, the TRB CDR3s were more hydrophobic than in CXCR3-negative naive cells.

CD45RO-CCR7+CD27+CD95- defined naive CD8+ T cells. The study made its TRB cDNA libraries by 5' RACE, adding UMI labels. TCRdb reanalyzed the 5' RACE reads, giving one entry per CDR3 protein sequence and no DNA. The sample yields about 89,000 distinct CDR3 sequences, of which the top ten take up about 1%. This TCR came from a human donor in good health. Some clones in this sample may be carry-over from other donors' samples. The chain combines TRBV4-2 with TRBJ2-1; TCRdb indicates TRBD2, and absent DNA this call remains unverified. Input material: naive CXCR3+ CD8+ T cells from blood. This sample's subset: CD45RO-CCR7+CD27+CD95- naive CD8+ T cells expressing CXCR3 (TNR3+). CDR3 region: CASSQDRAAGGNEQFF.